Following are 10 T cell receptor beta chains from one sample sequenced in a study of blood T cell repertoires in COVID-19. Method: immunoSEQ multiplex PCR; TCRdb's copy keeps in-frame clones and lacks some. This table holds about 320,000 clones, roughly 87% found once. The sequencing input was PBMCs or T cells enriched from blood (not recorded which). These receptors all stem from a woman between 18 and 29 years old who had recovered from COVID-19.

This sequence joins TRBV11-3 and TRBJ1-2; a weak D match, TRBD1 (6 bases). Germline CDR1 SGHNT, CDR2 YENEEA. The CDR3 is made up of 15 amino acids. V shed 6 bases and J shed 3 bases, with 17 bases lying between them. DNA for the CDR3: TGTGCCAGCAGGCCTTATGGACAGACAGACTATGGCTACACCTTC. Residues: CASRPYGQTDYGYTF.

This clone was recorded only once. The rearrangement uses TRBV5-4 and TRBJ2-3; TRBD2 matches 11 bases. The CDR3 loop spans 17 amino acids. Germline assignment: CDR1 SGHNT and CDR2 YYREEE (reference sequence). V gave up 0 bases and J gave up 6 bases; unmatched junction bases: 9. The CDR3 loop reads CASSLGLSGGAGDTQYF. CDR3 sequence (DNA): TGTGCCAGCAGCTTGGGCCTTAGCGGGGGGGCGGGCGATACGCAGTATTTT.

This clone was recorded a few times. V usage is TRBV18 and J usage is TRBJ2-7; tentatively, D is TRBD1 (6 bases). The CDR3 loop spans 11 amino acids. V shed 6 bases and J shed 6 bases, with 9 bases lying between them. Germline assignment: CDR1 KGHSH and CDR2 LQKENI. The CDR3 loop reads CASSLQGEQYF. CDR3 nucleotide sequence: TGTGCCAGCTCGCTACAGGGCGAGCAGTACTTC.

The chain has TRBV28 and TRBJ2-3; D is ambiguous. Germline V gene sequence: CDR1 MDHEN, CDR2 SYDVKM. Trimming removed 3 bases from V and 2 bases from J, with 9 bases in between. The CDR3 length is 14 residues. The CDR3 protein is CASSFGQYTDTQYF. DNA of the CDR3: TGTGCCAGCAGTTTTGGGCAGTACACAGATACGCAGTATTTT.

This clone was recorded a few times. The genes are TRBV28 and TRBJ1-5; possible D gene TRBD1, 6 bases. The CDR3 runs to 15 residues. Germline V gives CDR1 MDHEN, CDR2 SYDVKM. Trimming removed 4 bases at V and 9 bases at J, with 19 bases between. CDR3 region: CASSWGGQSLGPQHF. DNA of the CDR3: TGTGCCAGCAGTTGGGGGGGACAAAGTTTGGGGCCCCAGCATTTT.

The V and J genes are TRBV28 and TRBJ1-4, with 9 bases fitting TRBD1. This CDR3 spans 16 amino acids. The germline CDR1 and CDR2 sequences are MDHEN and SYDVKM. V dropped 6 bases and J dropped 8; count of bases not matched to a gene: 13. The CDR3 here is CASRTSPGQGHEKLFF. The CDR3 region has the DNA TGTGCCAGCAGAACTTCACCGGGACAGGGACACGAAAAACTGTTTTTT.

The V gene is TRBV10-3, the J gene TRBJ2-2, with 11 bases identical to TRBD2. V dropped 6 bases and J dropped 6; count of bases not matched to a gene: 6. The CDR3 is 15 amino acids. Germline CDR1 is ENHRY and CDR2 is SYGVKD. The CDR3: CAIRSGSGGAGELFF. Written as DNA, the CDR3 is TGTGCCATCAGAAGTGGTAGCGGGGGGGCCGGGGAGCTGTTTTTT.

The chain carries TRBV9 and TRBJ1-3, with D possibly TRBD1 on 6 matching bases. There are 15 residues in the CDR3. Germline CDR1 is SGDLS and CDR2 is YYNGEE. Trimming took 4 bases from V and 3 from J, leaving 14 bases between them. The CDR3 loop reads CASSPSTGSGNTIYF. As DNA, the CDR3 is TGTGCCAGCAGCCCCAGTACAGGGAGTGGAAACACCATATATTTT.

The chain uses TRBV9 and TRBJ1-4; 9 bases agree with TRBD1. This CDR3 region has 17 residues. Germline CDR1 is SGDLS and CDR2 is YYNGEE. V was pared by 1 base and J by 7 bases, with 11 bases of the junction left unmatched. This CDR3 reads CASSVSHTGGGGEKLFF. In DNA, the CDR3 is TGTGCCAGCAGCGTATCTCATACAGGGGGCGGCGGTGAAAAACTGTTTTTT.

The chain employs TRBV19 and TRBJ1-4, with D perhaps matching TRBD1 (6 bases). The ends were cut back, 6 bases at V and 5 bases at J, with 7 bases in the middle. This CDR3 has 12 residues. CDR1 and CDR2 (germline): LNHDA, SQIVND (reference sequence). The CDR3 reads CASSTGNEKLFF. The CDR3 DNA reads as TGTGCCAGTAGCACAGGGAATGAAAAACTGTTTTTT.